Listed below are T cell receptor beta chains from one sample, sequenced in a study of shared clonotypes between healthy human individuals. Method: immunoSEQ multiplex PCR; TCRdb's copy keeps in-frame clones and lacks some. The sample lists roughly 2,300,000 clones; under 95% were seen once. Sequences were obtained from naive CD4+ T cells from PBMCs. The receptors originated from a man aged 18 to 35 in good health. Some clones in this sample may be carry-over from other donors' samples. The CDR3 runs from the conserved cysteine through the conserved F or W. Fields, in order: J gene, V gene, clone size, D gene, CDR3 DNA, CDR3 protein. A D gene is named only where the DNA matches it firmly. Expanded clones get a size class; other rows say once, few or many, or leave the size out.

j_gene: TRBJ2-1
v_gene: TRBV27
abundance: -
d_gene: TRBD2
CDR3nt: TGTGCCAGCAGTACGACTAGCGGGCACAATGAGCAGTTCTTC
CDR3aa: CASSTTSGHNEQFF

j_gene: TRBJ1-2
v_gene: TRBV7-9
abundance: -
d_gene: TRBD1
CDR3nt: TGTGCCAGCAGCGGAGTGGGCGACAGGGTAAAGGGCTACACCTTC
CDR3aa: CASSGVGDRVKGYTF

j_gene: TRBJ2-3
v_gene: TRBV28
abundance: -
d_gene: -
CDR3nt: TGTGCCAGCAGTTCGAGTATAACGGAGGCCGATACGCAGTATTTT
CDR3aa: CASSSSITEADTQYF

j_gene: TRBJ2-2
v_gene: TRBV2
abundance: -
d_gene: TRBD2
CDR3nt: TGTGCCAGCAAGGGTAGCGGGGGGAACACCGGGGAGCTGTTTTTT
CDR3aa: CASKGSGGNTGELFF

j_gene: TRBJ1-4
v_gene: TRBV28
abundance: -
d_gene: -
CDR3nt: TGTGCCAGCAGACTGGACGGCCTAGGGGAAAAACTGTTTTTT
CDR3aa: CASRLDGLGEKLFF

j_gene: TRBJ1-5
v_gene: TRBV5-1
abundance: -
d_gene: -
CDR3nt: TGCGCCAGCAGCTTGGGGGGGACTTCCAATCAGCCCCAGCATTTT
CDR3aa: CASSLGGTSNQPQHF

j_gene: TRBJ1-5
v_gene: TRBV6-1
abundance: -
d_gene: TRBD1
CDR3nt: TGTGCCAGCACCCTGGACAGGGGGAGCAATCAGCCCCAGCATTTT
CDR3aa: CASTLDRGSNQPQHF

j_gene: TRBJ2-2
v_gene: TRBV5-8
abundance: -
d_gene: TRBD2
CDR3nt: TGTGCCAGCAGCTTTGGGAGAGGACTAGCGGGAGGCACCGGGGAGCTGTTTTTT
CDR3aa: CASSFGRGLAGGTGELFF

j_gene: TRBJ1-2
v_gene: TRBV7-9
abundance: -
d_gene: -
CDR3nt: TGTGCCAGCAGCCCCTCGGGCGGTTATGGCTACACCTTC
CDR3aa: CASSPSGGYGYTF

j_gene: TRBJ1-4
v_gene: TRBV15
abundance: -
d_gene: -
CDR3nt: TGTGCCACCAGCAGAGGAGCCAGTGCAACTAATGAAAAACTGTTTTTT
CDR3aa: CATSRGASATNEKLFF

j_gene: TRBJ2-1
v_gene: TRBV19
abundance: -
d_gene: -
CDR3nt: TGTGCCAGTAGTGCGGCAGGGCCCAGCTCCTACAATGAGCAGTTCTTC
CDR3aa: CASSAAGPSSYNEQFF

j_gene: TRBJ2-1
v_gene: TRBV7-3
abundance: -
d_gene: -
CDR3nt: TGTGCCAGCAGCTTATCAGGGATCAATGAGCAGTTCTTC
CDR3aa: CASSLSGINEQFF

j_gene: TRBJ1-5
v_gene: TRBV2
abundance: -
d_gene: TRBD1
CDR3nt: TGTGCCAGCAGCGCAGACAGGGAGTTCAATCAGCCCCAGCATTTT
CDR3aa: CASSADREFNQPQHF

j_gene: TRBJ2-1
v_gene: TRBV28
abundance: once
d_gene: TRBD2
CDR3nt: TGTGCCAGCAGTTTGACTAGCCTCCCTCACGAGCAGTTCTTC
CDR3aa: CASSLTSLPHEQFF

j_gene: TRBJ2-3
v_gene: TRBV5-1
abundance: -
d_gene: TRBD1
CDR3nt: TGCGCCAGCAGCTCTGGCCTGACAGGGGCAGATACGCAGTATTTT
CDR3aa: CASSSGLTGADTQYF

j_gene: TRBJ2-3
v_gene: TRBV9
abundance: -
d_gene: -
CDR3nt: TGTGCCAGCAGCGTAGGCACTTCCTCCTGGAAAGACACAGATACGCAGTATTTT
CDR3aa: CASSVGTSSWKDTDTQYF

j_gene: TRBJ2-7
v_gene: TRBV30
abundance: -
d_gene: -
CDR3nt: TGTGCCTGGGGTCAAGGGGGGGAGCAGTACTTC
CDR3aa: CAWGQGGEQYF

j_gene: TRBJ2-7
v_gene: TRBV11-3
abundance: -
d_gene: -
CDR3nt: TGTGCCAGCAGCTTAGATCGGAGCTCCTACGAGCAGTACTTC
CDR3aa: CASSLDRSSYEQYF

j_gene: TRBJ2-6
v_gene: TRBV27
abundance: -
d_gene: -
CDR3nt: TGTGCCAGCAGTTTACTTGGACTGGGGGCCAACGTCCTGACTTTC
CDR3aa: CASSLLGLGANVLTF

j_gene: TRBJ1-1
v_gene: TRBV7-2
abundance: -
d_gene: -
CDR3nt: TGTGCCAGCAGCTTATCACTGAACACTGAAGCTTTCTTT
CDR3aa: CASSLSLNTEAFF

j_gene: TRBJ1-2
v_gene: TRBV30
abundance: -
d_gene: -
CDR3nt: TGTGCCTGGCAGCCGGGGGGCGGCGGCTACACCTTC
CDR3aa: CAWQPGGGGYTF

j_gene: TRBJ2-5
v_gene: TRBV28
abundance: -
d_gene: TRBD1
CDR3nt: TGTGCCAGCAGTTTAGGTGGGACAGGGGTCGGGGGGACCCAGTACTTC
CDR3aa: CASSLGGTGVGGTQYF

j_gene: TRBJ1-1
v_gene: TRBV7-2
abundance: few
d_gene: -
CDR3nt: TGTGCCAGCAGCTTTTCAATGAACACTGAAGCTTTCTTT
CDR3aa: CASSFSMNTEAFF

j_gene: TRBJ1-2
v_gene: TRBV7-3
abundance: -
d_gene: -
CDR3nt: TGTGCCAGCAGCTCGACAGGATCGGATGGCTACACCTTC
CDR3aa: CASSSTGSDGYTF

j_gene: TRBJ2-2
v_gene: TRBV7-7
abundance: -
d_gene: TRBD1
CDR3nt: TGTGCCAGCAGCCGGGGACAGGGGGCTCGGGAGCTGTTTTTT
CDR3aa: CASSRGQGARELFF

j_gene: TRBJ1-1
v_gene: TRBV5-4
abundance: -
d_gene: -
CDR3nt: TGTGCCAGCAGCCCCGGACTGAACACTGAAGCTTTCTTT
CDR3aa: CASSPGLNTEAFF

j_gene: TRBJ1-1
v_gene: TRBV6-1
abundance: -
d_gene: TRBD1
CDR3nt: TGTGCCAGCAGTGAACTGATCGGACAGGGGAGTCAAGCTGAAGCTTTCTTT
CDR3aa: CASSELIGQGSQAEAFF

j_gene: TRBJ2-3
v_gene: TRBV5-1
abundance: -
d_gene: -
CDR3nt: TGCGCCAGCATGTTTCAGGCTTACACAGATACGCAGTATTTT
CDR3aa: CASMFQAYTDTQYF

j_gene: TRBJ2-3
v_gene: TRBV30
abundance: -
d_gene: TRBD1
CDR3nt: TGTGCCTGGAGTACACAGGGGGCAGATACGCAGTATTTT
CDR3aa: CAWSTQGADTQYF